This TCR beta chain was recorded in a study of a mutant IDH1 vaccine in newly diagnosed glioma. About the study: Vaccines were first given 4-6 weeks after radiotherapy alone, or with temozolomide cycles. Sex distribution of treated patients was about 60% male and about 38% female; mean age was around 40 years. Antecedent treatment encompassed radiotherapy, temozolomide, or their combination; the majority received both.

This CDR3 is built from 14 residues. The ends lost 6 bases at V and 5 bases at J; junction bases unmatched: 8. The germline gives CDR1 SGHNT, CDR2 YYREEE (reference sequence). On this clone: The antigen is not known.

Time point here: week 35, safety follow-up. Vaccination used 300 ug of mutant IDH1 20-mer peptide per dose, with topical imiquimod. Donors harbored newly found WHO grade 3 or 4 IDH1-mutant, ATRX-lost astrocytomas. Profiling relied on immunoSEQ multiplex PCR, and the TCRdb table lists in-frame clones only, not all of them. The table has around 70,000 clones, 84% seen once. The sample was PBMCs, taken from a glioma patient whose treatment included an IDH1 peptide vaccine. The chain joins TRBV5-4 to TRBJ2-5, with 9 bases identical to TRBD1. The TCR sequence derives from a man younger than 35 with glioma. CDR3 in DNA: TGTGCCAGCACCCCAACAGGGGGCTGGGAGACCCAGTACTTC. The encoded protein is CASTPTGGWETQYF.